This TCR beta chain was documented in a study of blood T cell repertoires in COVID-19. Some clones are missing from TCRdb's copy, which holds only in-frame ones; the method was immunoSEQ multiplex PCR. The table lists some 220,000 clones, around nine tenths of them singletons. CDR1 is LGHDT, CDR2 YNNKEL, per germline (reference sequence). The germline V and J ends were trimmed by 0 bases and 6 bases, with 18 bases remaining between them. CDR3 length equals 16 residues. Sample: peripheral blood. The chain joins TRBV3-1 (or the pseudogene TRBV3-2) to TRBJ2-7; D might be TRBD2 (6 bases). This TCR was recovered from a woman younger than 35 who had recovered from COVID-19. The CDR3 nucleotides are TGTGCCAGCAGCCAAGATTCTACGGGAGTGGGGCCCGAGCAGTACTTC. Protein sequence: CASSQDSTGVGPEQYF.